This T cell receptor (beta chain) was recorded in a study of T-cell reconstitution after alpha-beta-depleted transplantation in children. Per the germline V gene, CDR1 is SEHNR and CDR2 is FQNEAQ (reference sequence). The junction had 5 bases not matched to a gene; V was cut back by 4 bases and J by 0 bases. The CDR3 is 16 residues long. A TCRbeta library incorporating unique molecular identifiers was prepared. TCRdb re-called the PCR reads with MiXCR, one entry per CDR3 protein. The repertoire has around 530,000 distinct CDR3 sequences, less than 35% of them found once; the top ten carry around 2.3%.

This material consisted of PBMCs from the stem cell graft donor, taken from the stem cell graft. The V call is TRBV7-9, the J call TRBJ2-1, with 8 positions matching TRBD1. The receptor was derived from a human donor who donated a stem cell graft to a child with aplastic anemia. The CDR3 DNA is TGTGCCAGCAGCTCTCCAGGGGGCTACTCCTACAATGAGCAGTTCTTC. Translating it yields CASSSPGGYSYNEQFF.